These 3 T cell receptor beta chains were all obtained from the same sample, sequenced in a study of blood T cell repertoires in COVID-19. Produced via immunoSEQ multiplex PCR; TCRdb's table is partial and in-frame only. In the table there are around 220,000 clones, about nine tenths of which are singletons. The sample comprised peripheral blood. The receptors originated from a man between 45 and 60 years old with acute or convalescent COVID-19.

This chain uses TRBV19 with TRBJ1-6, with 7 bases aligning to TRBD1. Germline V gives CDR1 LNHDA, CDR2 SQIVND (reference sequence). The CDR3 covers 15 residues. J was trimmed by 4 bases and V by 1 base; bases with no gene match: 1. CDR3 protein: CASSIGQGYNSPLHF. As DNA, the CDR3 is TGTGCCAGTAGTATAGGACAGGGATATAATTCACCCCTCCACTTT.

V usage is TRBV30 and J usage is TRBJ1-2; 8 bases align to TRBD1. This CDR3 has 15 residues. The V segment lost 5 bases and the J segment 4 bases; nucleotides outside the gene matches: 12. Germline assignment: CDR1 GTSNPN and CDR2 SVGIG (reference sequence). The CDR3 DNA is TGTGCCTGGTCGCCCAGCGGGACAGGATTCTATGGCTACACCTTC. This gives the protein CAWSPSGTGFYGYTF.

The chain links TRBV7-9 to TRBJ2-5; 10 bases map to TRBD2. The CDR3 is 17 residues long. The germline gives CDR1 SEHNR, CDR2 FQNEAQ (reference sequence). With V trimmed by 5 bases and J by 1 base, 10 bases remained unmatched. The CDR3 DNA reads TGTGCCAGCAGCCACCTTGGGAGCGGGGGGGTCCAAGAGACCCAGTACTTC. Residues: CASSHLGSGGVQETQYF.